These 3 T cell receptor beta chains were all obtained from the same sample, sequenced in a study of T cells after yellow fever vaccination (dated by TCRdb to the late 2010s). The treatment or condition label corresponds to: live attenuated yellow fever vaccine strain. The library was produced with 5' RACE. TCRdb records Illumina HiSeq 2500 as the sequencer. TCRdb ran its own pipeline on the public reads, namely fastp trimming at Q25 and MiXCR clone calling, and kept in-frame beta chains. Rows matching on CDR3 protein sequence are summarized as one entry with the most common DNA and genes. In this sample the table shows just under 600,000 distinct CDR3 sequences, approximately 13% of which occur a single time. The leading ten clones occupy more than 13% of the sample. The material sequenced was PBMCs, taken on the day of the yellow fever booster vaccination. The receptors shown here come from a man between 25 and 39 years old who received the YFV17D yellow fever vaccine.

This clonotype was seen a handful of times. The genes are TRBV5-1 and TRBJ2-1; 8 bases line up with TRBD2. CDR3 length: 15 residues. The germline gives CDR1 SGHRS, CDR2 YFSETQ. The V gene end was trimmed by 0 bases and the J gene end by 8 bases; junction bases not matched to a gene: 7. CDR3 residues: CASSLVAGGRHEQFF. The DNA for the CDR3 is TGCGCCAGCAGCTTGGTGGCGGGAGGACGACATGAGCAGTTCTTC. The full variable domain, in which reference TRBV5-1 and TRBJ2-1 provide the parts outside the CDR3, is KAGVTQTPRYLIKTRGQQVTLSCSPISGHRSVSWYQQTPGQGLQFLFEYFSETQRNKGNFPGRFSGRQFSNSRSEMNVSTLELGDSALYLCASSLVAGGRHEQFFGPGTRLTVL.

This chain uses TRBV6-1 with TRBJ2-1; D is uncertain. This CDR3 has 15 residues. Germline values: CDR1 MNHNS, CDR2 SASEGT. The V and J ends lost 6 bases and 5 bases respectively, with 17 bases between them. The CDR3 DNA sequence: TGTGCCAGCAGCCCTGGACGTAATGGGCACAATGAGCAGTTCTTC. Its translation is CASSPGRNGHNEQFF.

This clonotype was counted a few times. V is TRBV30 and J is TRBJ2-5; 9 positions match TRBD2. This CDR3 has 16 amino acids. V was pared by 2 bases and J by 7 bases, with 14 bases of the junction left unmatched. The germline V gene encodes CDR1 GTSNPN and CDR2 SVGIG (reference sequence). The CDR3 nucleotides are TGTGCCTGGAGTTCGATTAGCGGGAGTGACCTGGGGACCCAGTACTTC. It yields the protein CAWSSISGSDLGTQYF.